This T cell receptor beta chain originates from a study of T cell responses to AZD1222 COVID-19 vaccine. The assay was immunoSEQ multiplex PCR, and TCRdb's table has in-frame clones only and misses some. The sample includes roughly 150,000 clones, more than 75% of them seen just once. The CDR3 is 15 amino acids. The V segment lost 0 bases and the J segment 0 bases; nucleotides outside the gene matches: 2. The germline CDR1 and CDR2 sequences are SGDLS and YYNGEE. The material was peripheral blood, obtained 28 days after the second AZD1222 dose. The chain links TRBV9 to TRBJ2-5; 7 bases line up with TRBD2. This sequence originates from an adult who received the AZD1222 COVID-19 vaccine. The CDR3 DNA reads as TGTGCCAGCAGCGTAGTGGGGACTAACCAAGAGACCCAGTACTTC. Translating it yields CASSVVGTNQETQYF.